This T cell receptor (beta chain) stems from a study of CD8 T cells in Susac syndrome. With random hexamers, reverse transcription was performed on roughly 0.5 to 1 ug of RNA. Amplification of TCR beta CDR3 across 54 Vbeta and 13 Jbeta was performed with immunoSEQ multiplex PCR. TCRdb recomputed calls from the immunoSEQ multiplex PCR reads with MiXCR, one row per CDR3 protein. In the table there are about 210,000 distinct CDR3 sequences, about 94% of which are singletons. The CDR3 runs to 16 residues. Trimming took 4 bases from V and 4 from J, leaving 17 bases between them. CDR1 and CDR2 (germline): MGHRA, YSYEKL. The patients with Susac syndrome satisfied recently defined diagnostic criteria for either definite or probable disease.

V is TRBV4-1 and J is TRBJ1-5, with D possibly TRBD1 on 6 matching bases. Source material: CD4+ T cells from PBMCs. This TCR came from a human donor with Susac syndrome. CDR3 coding DNA: TGCGCCAGCAGCCTCCCGACCGGGACACTTAATCAGCCCCAGCATTTT. It is translated as CASSLPTGTLNQPQHF.